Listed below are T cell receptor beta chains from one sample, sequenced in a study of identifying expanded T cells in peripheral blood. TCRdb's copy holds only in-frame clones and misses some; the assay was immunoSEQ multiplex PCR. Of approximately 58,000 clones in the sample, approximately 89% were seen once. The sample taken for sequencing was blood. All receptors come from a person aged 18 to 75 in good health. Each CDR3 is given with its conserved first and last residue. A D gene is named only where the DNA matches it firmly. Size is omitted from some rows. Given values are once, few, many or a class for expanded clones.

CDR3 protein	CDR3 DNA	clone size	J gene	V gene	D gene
CASSPRGYGTDTQYF	TGTGCCAGCAGCCCCAGGGGGTACGGCACAGATACGCAGTATTTT	NA	TRBJ2-3	TRBV7-9	TRBD1
CASSIAGPGVGETQYF	TGTGCCAGTAGTATAGCGGGACCGGGGGTCGGGGAGACCCAGTACTTC	NA	TRBJ2-5	TRBV19	NA
CASSQEAVSGVRADTQYF	TGCGCCAGCAGCCAGGAGGCGGTTAGCGGGGTTAGGGCAGATACGCAGTATTTT	NA	TRBJ2-3	TRBV4-1	TRBD2
CASSPSGQGSNQPQHF	TGTGCCAGCTCACCCTCGGGACAGGGTAGCAATCAGCCCCAGCATTTT	NA	TRBJ1-5	TRBV18	TRBD1
CASSDRGNTGELFF	TGCGCCAGCAGCGACAGGGGGAACACCGGGGAGCTGTTTTTT	NA	TRBJ2-2	TRBV4-1	TRBD1
CASRYLAGTDTQYF	TGTGCCAGCAGGTATCTAGCGGGGACAGATACGCAGTATTTT	NA	TRBJ2-3	TRBV5-8	TRBD2
CASSYGTSAYNEQFF	TGTGCCAGCAGTTACGGGACTAGCGCTTACAATGAGCAGTTCTTC	NA	TRBJ2-1	TRBV6-5	TRBD2
CAWSLGGAGLGEAFF	TGTGCCTGGAGCCTAGGGGGCGCGGGCCTCGGCGAAGCTTTCTTT	once	TRBJ1-1	TRBV30	TRBD1
CASRGQGFRNGELFF	TGTGCCAGCAGGGGACAGGGGTTTCGTAACGGGGAGCTGTTTTTT	NA	TRBJ2-2	TRBV21-1	NA
CASGPGTGYGNEQFF	TGTGCTAGTGGCCCCGGGACAGGGTATGGGAATGAGCAGTTCTTC	NA	TRBJ2-1	TRBV12-5	TRBD1
CASSPGGRMNTEAFF	TGTGCCAGCAGTCCCGGGGGAAGAATGAACACTGAAGCTTTCTTT	once	TRBJ1-1	TRBV13	NA
CASSPLTDPSGNTIYF	TGTGCCAGCAGCCCGCTGACGGACCCCTCTGGAAACACCATATATTTT	NA	TRBJ1-3	TRBV5-6	NA
CASSSMGPGSGNTIYF	TGTGCCAGCAGCTCGATGGGCCCAGGGTCTGGAAACACCATATATTTT	NA	TRBJ1-3	TRBV5-6	NA
CASSSRTGSLSEQYF	TGTGCCAGCAGCTCCCGAACAGGGTCCCTCTCCGAGCAGTACTTC	once	TRBJ2-7	TRBV7-2	NA
CASRGLAGYEQYF	TGTGCCAGTAGGGGACTAGCGGGCTACGAGCAGTACTTC	NA	TRBJ2-7	TRBV19	TRBD2
CAIASGRGNEQFF	TGTGCCATCGCTAGCGGGAGGGGGAATGAGCAGTTCTTC	NA	TRBJ2-1	TRBV7-7	TRBD2
CASSTSRTGPQTGELFF	TGTGCCAGCAGCACCTCTCGGACAGGTCCACAGACCGGGGAGCTGTTTTTT	NA	TRBJ2-2	TRBV21-1	NA
CASGVRQGGPSEAFF	TGTGCTAGTGGTGTGCGACAGGGAGGGCCCTCTGAAGCTTTCTTT	NA	TRBJ1-1	TRBV12-5	TRBD1
CASSQLAGQGTDTQYF	TGTGCCAGCTCGCAACTAGCGGGCCAAGGTACAGATACGCAGTATTTT	NA	TRBJ2-3	TRBV18	TRBD2
CASSLIDTTNEQFF	TGTGCCAGCAGCTTGATAGACACCACCAATGAGCAGTTCTTC	NA	TRBJ2-1	TRBV5-4	NA
CASSRTGLGTDTQYF	TGTGCCAGCAGCAGGACAGGGCTAGGGACAGATACGCAGTATTTT	NA	TRBJ2-3	TRBV11-2	TRBD1
CASSPSGNYQPQHF	TGTGCCAGCTCACCTTCGGGAAACTATCAGCCCCAGCATTTT	NA	TRBJ1-5	TRBV18	NA
CASSQPRQGQYF	TGTGCCAGCAGTCAACCAAGACAGGGGCAGTACTTC	NA	TRBJ2-7	TRBV25-1	TRBD1
CASSYFQGGSTGYTF	TGTGCCAGCAGTTACTTTCAGGGGGGTTCGACTGGCTACACCTTC	NA	TRBJ1-2	TRBV6-5	TRBD1
CSGGQGSGELFF	TGCAGCGGGGGACAGGGAAGCGGGGAGCTGTTTTTT	NA	TRBJ2-2	TRBV29-1	TRBD1
CASSLEAGPYNEQFF	TGTGCCAGCAGCTTAGAGGCCGGTCCTTACAATGAGCAGTTCTTC	NA	TRBJ2-1	TRBV7-8	NA
CASSLWEGLSQPQHF	TGTGCCAGCAGCTTATGGGAGGGCCTCTCTCAGCCCCAGCATTTT	NA	TRBJ1-5	TRBV7-9	NA
CASSIQGPGSGELFF	TGTGCCAGCAGCATACAGGGCCCGGGGTCCGGGGAGCTGTTTTTT	NA	TRBJ2-2	TRBV11-2	NA
CASSLGGQEGTDTQYF	TGCGCCAGCAGCTTGGGAGGACAGGAAGGAACAGATACGCAGTATTTT	NA	TRBJ2-3	TRBV5-1	TRBD1
CASSLIGGEGYTF	TGTGCCAGCAGTTTAATTGGAGGGGAGGGCTACACCTTC	NA	TRBJ1-2	TRBV28	NA
CASSKRMTGVSGANVLTF	TGTGCCAGCAGCAAGCGAATGACAGGGGTCTCTGGGGCCAACGTCCTGACTTTC	NA	TRBJ2-6	TRBV5-5	TRBD1
CASSAAYEQYF	TGTGCCAGCAGTGCAGCCTACGAGCAGTACTTC	NA	TRBJ2-7	TRBV6-1	NA
CASSLVYNEQFF	TGTGCCAGCAGCCTCGTTTACAATGAGCAGTTCTTC	NA	TRBJ2-1	TRBV11-2	NA
CASSYSKGAGEHEQYF	TGTGCCAGCAGTTACTCGAAGGGGGCGGGGGAACACGAGCAGTATTTT	NA	TRBJ2-3	TRBV6-5	NA
CASSLFQREQYF	TGTGCCAGCAGTTTATTCCAGCGAGAGCAGTACTTC	once	TRBJ2-7	TRBV28	NA
CSVRGVGRQGVVDEQFF	TGCAGCGTTCGGGGCGTGGGGCGACAGGGGGTAGTCGATGAGCAGTTCTTC	NA	TRBJ2-1	TRBV29-1	TRBD1
CAWSGRETQYF	TGTGCCTGGAGTGGCAGAGAGACCCAGTACTTC	NA	TRBJ2-5	TRBV30	NA
CASSTGVGNTEAFF	TGCGCCAGCAGCACGGGAGTGGGGAACACTGAAGCTTTCTTT	once	TRBJ1-1	TRBV5-1	NA
CAWRDFRSPNSPLHF	TGTGCCTGGAGAGATTTCAGGTCGCCGAATTCACCCCTCCACTTT	NA	TRBJ1-6	TRBV30	NA
CASSVATGGLARNNEQFF	TGTGCCAGCAGCGTAGCTACCGGAGGACTAGCGCGAAACAATGAGCAGTTCTTC	NA	TRBJ2-1	TRBV9	TRBD2
CASSPGTGVQETQYF	TGTGCCAGCAGCCCCGGGACAGGGGTTCAAGAGACCCAGTACTTC	NA	TRBJ2-5	TRBV5-5	TRBD1
CASSKGQGDEQFF	TGCGCCAGCAGCAAAGGACAGGGCGATGAGCAGTTCTTC	NA	TRBJ2-1	TRBV5-1	TRBD1
CASSEVWQGSTQPQHF	TGTGCCAGCAGTGAAGTTTGGCAGGGGAGTACTCAGCCCCAGCATTTT	NA	TRBJ1-5	TRBV6-1	NA
CASKPPLHF	TGTGCCAGCAAGCCACCCCTCCACTTT	NA	TRBJ1-6	TRBV6-8	NA
CASSEVTGAGGYTF	TGCGCCAGCAGTGAGGTGACAGGGGCTGGTGGCTACACCTTC	once	TRBJ1-2	TRBV10-2	TRBD1
CASSQMGLLSYNEQFF	TGTGCCAGCAGCCAGATGGGGTTGTTGAGCTACAATGAGCAGTTCTTC	NA	TRBJ2-1	TRBV7-2	NA
CASSAGTGIYEQYF	TGTGCCAGCAGCGCCGGGACTGGTATATACGAGCAGTACTTC	NA	TRBJ2-7	TRBV5-6	NA
CASSRDSDGGAGELFF	TGCGCCAGCAGCCGAGATTCGGACGGCGGGGCCGGGGAGCTGTTTTTT	once	TRBJ2-2	TRBV5-1	NA
CASSYGRRLGTDTQYF	TGTGCCAGCAGTTACGGGCGGCGGCTGGGCACAGATACGCAGTATTTT	once	TRBJ2-3	TRBV6-6	NA
CASSVTRRGETQYF	TGTGCCAGCAGCGTTACTAGGCGGGGGGAGACCCAGTACTTC	NA	TRBJ2-5	TRBV9	TRBD2
CASSPERDTQYF	TGTGCCAGCTCACCTGAGAGGGATACGCAGTATTTT	NA	TRBJ2-3	TRBV18	NA
CASSRAGLAETQYF	TGTGCCAGCAGCCGTGCGGGACTAGCAGAGACCCAGTACTTC	NA	TRBJ2-5	TRBV5-4	TRBD2
CASSGGPNTEAFF	TGTGCCAGCTCTGGGGGCCCGAACACTGAAGCTTTCTTT	NA	TRBJ1-1	TRBV7-3	NA
CASSPAGGVYNEQFF	TGTGCCAGCAGCCCCGCGGGGGGAGTTTACAATGAGCAGTTCTTC	NA	TRBJ2-1	TRBV5-4	TRBD2